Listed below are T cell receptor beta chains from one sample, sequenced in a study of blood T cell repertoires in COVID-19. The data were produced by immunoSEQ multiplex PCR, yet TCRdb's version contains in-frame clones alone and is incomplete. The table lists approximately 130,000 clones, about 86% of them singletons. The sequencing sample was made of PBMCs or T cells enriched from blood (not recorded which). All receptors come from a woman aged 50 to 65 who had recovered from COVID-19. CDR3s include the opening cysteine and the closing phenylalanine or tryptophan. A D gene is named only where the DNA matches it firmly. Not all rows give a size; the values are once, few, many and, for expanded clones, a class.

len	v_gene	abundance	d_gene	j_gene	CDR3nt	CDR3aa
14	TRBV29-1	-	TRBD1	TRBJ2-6	TGCAGCGTTGAGACAGGGGCTGGGGCCAACGTCCTGACTTTC	CSVETGAGANVLTF
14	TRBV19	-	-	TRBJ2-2	TGTGCCAGTGAATGGGCAGTGAACACCGGGGAGCTGTTTTTT	CASEWAVNTGELFF
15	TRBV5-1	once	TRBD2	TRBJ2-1	TGCGCCAGCAGCCCGGGACTAACCTCCTACAATGAGCAGTTCTTC	CASSPGLTSYNEQFF
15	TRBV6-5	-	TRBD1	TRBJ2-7	TGTGCCAGCAGTCCAACCGGGACAGGCATGTTGGAGCAGTACTTC	CASSPTGTGMLEQYF
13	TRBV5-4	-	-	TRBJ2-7	TGTGCCAGCAGAGCGTGCCTAACGTGCGAGCAGTACTTC	CASRACLTCEQYF
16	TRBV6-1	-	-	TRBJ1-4	TGTGCCAGCAGTGAGGTATCTGGCCTCACTAATGAAAAACTGTTTTTT	CASSEVSGLTNEKLFF
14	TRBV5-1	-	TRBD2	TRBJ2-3	TGCGCCAGCAGAATAAGCGGGGAATCAGATACGCAGTATTTT	CASRISGESDTQYF
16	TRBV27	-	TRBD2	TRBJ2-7	TGTGCCAGCAGTCCGATGCGGGGGGACCCTTTGAACGAGCAGTACTTC	CASSPMRGDPLNEQYF
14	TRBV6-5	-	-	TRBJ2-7	TGTGCCAGCACGGTCGGGGGAAGAGTCTACGAGCAGTACTTC	CASTVGGRVYEQYF
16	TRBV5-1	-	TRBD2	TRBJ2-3	TGCGCCAGCAGCCTGATGGACGGGGGGGCCGCAGATACGCAGTATTTT	CASSLMDGGAADTQYF
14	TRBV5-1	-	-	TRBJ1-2	TGCGCCAGCAGCTTTGGGCAGTCTAACTATGGCTACACCTTC	CASSFGQSNYGYTF
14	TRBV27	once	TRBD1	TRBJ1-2	TGTGCCAGCAGTCCCAGGGGGGATTCCTATGGCTACACCTTC	CASSPRGDSYGYTF
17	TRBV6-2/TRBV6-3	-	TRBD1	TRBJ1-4	TGTGCCAGCAGTTTCACCTGGGACAGGGATCATAATGAAAAACTGTTTTTT	CASSFTWDRDHNEKLFF
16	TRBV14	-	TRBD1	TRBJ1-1	TGTGCCAGCAGCCATAAAGGTGCCAGGGGGAGCACTGAAGCTTTCTTT	CASSHKGARGSTEAFF
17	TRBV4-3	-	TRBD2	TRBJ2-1	TGCGCCAGCAGCCAAGACACCCCTAGCGGGGGGGACAATGAGCAGTTCTTC	CASSQDTPSGGDNEQFF
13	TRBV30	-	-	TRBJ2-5	TGTGCCTGGAGCTCCTCGTACCAAGAGACCCAGTACTTC	CAWSSSYQETQYF
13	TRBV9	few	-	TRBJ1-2	TGTGCCAGCAGTCCAGACACCGGCTATGGCTACACCTTC	CASSPDTGYGYTF
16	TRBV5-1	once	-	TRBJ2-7	TGCGCCAGCAGCTTACAAACGGGACTGAGCTCCTACGAGCAGTACTTC	CASSLQTGLSSYEQYF
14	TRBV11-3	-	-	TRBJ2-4	TGTGCCAGCAGCTGGGGGGAGTCGGGGAACATTCAGTACTTC	CASSWGESGNIQYF
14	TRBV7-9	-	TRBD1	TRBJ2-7	TGTGCCAGCAGCACGGGACAGGGTTCCTACGAGCAGTACTTC	CASSTGQGSYEQYF
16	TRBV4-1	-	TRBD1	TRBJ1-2	TGCGCCAGCAGCGAAAAAGGGACAGTTTTCGACTATGGCTACACCTTC	CASSEKGTVFDYGYTF
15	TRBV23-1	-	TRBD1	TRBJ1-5	TGCGCCAGCAGTCGACAGGGGCGGAAGGATCAGCCCCAGCATTTT	CASSRQGRKDQPQHF
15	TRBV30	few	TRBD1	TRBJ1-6	TGTGCCTGGAGTGTAGGGGACAGGGGTAATTCACCCCTCCACTTT	CAWSVGDRGNSPLHF
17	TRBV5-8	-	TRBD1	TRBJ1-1	TGTGCCAGCAGCTTATACCCCGGGACAGCGCGACGAGGGGAAGCTTTCTTT	CASSLYPGTARRGEAFF
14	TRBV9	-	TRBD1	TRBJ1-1	TGTGCCAGCAGCCCAGGGGGCTGGAACACTGAAGCTTTCTTT	CASSPGGWNTEAFF
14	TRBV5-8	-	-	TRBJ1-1	TGTGCCAGCAGCTTATTAGGGGAGAACACTGAAGCTTTCTTT	CASSLLGENTEAFF